This T cell receptor (beta chain) originates from a study of regulatory T cells in long-lasting Graves disease (dated by TCRdb to the early 2020s). In the study overall: Patients with newly diagnosed Graves' disease had been on antithyroid drugs for under 3 months. A total of around 35 samples underwent TCR sequencing, from 13 patients with persistent Graves' disease and 20 or so patients with newly diagnosed Graves' disease. The study was registered as a clinical trial and conducted in China. This study used TCR sequencing and RNA sequencing of peripheral blood to compare persistent Graves' disease patients against newly diagnosed Graves' disease patients.

This clonotype was detected a few times. The clone's antigen remains unknown. No base qualities exist here, and no much larger clone lies one base off it. Relative to germline, V is 1 base shorter and J is 5 bases shorter, with 17 bases between their ends. The CDR3 measures 17 amino acids from cysteine to phenylalanine. Kept here is only the CDR3 DNA, which spans 51 bases and is read in frame from base 1. As encoded in the germline V gene, CDR1 is LGHNA while CDR2 is YNFKEQ. The time point label for this specimen denotes: newly diagnosed GD, antithyroid drugs for less than 3 months. For both TCR sequencing and RNA sequencing, RNA was extracted from PBMCs in TRIzol. Graves' disease was diagnosed according to American Thyroid Association guidelines. Patients were recruited from an endocrinology department in Xi'an, China. Each patient gave around 9 milliliters of peripheral blood, collected in an EDTA anticoagulant tube. Ficoll Paque Plus density gradient separation was used to isolate PBMCs, and no further T cell sorting was done. RNA quality was checked with an Agilent 2100 Bioanalyzer and agarose gel, and concentration with a NanoDrop 2000.

The research as a whole found: Persistent Graves' disease patients showed lower TCR Shannon entropy and fewer highly expanded clones than newly diagnosed patients, suggesting clonal expansion. Peripheral blood alone was examined, since thyroid tissue, which constituted the primary lesion, could not be accessed. Sequencing and analysis were limited to the TCR beta chain. The authors acknowledged the small sample size as a limitation that may reduce accuracy. Persistent disease showed preferential use of TRBV28, TRBJ1-2 and TRBJ2-5, whereas newly diagnosed disease favored TRBV20-1 and TRBJ2-1. More public clonotypes were shared among persistent patients (around 3,000) than among newly diagnosed patients (roughly 1,000).

The library was made by multiplex PCR. These reads were obtained on an Illumina HiSeq 4000. iRepertoire HTBI primers and Arm-PCR amplification of CDR3 regions were used to construct TCR beta libraries. Before sequencing, the PCR products underwent gel purification. The source study handled its data this way. Across samples, 62 TRBV and 14 TRBJ segments were identified and used for gene usage analysis of CDR3 amino acid clonotypes. Filtered high-quality paired reads were merged into contigs using COPE and FqMerger. Contigs were aligned with BLAST to IMGT TRBV, TRBD and TRBJ reference genes, and CDR3 was defined per IMGT. Clonotypes above 0.1% frequency were classified as highly expanded clones. Shannon entropy served as the measure of repertoire diversity, while the Gini coefficient captured V-J evenness. Public clonotypes were defined as clonotypes shared by more than one individual. TCRdb reran the public reads through fastp at Q25 and MiXCR, keeping productive beta chains. Identical CDR3 proteins give one entry, which carries the most common genes and DNA. TCRdb's processing, not the authors', yielded these V and J calls. For this sample the table gives 390,000 or so distinct CDR3 sequences, of which around 11% were detected only once. 15% to 20% of the sample goes to the ten largest clones.

This same sample was also taken into another study, of T cells in Graves' hyperthyroidism and ophthalmopathy. The second paper further reports: Stable Graves' hyperthyroidism was defined as no progression to ophthalmopathy during 18 months of follow-up. Hyperthyroidism patients were aged 18 to 65 years and newly diagnosed, with disease duration of less than 2 months. The study excluded patients with uncontrolled infections, other autoimmune diseases, pregnancy or lactation. Diagnoses relied on clinical symptoms, serum thyroxine and TRAb, thyroid ultrasound and orbital computed tomography. A first-round RT-PCR of the TCR CDR3 used the HTBI primer set with the Qiagen OneStep RT-PCR kit. Most expanded thyroid clonotypes (frequency above 0.001) were also detected in blood, suggesting blood repertoires may reflect thyroid immune responses. Ophthalmopathy was separated from stable hyperthyroidism by a 13 V-J signature model, with 87.88% sensitivity and approximately 84% specificity obtained in cross-validation and 80%/75% obtained in testing. During validation, the model predicted progression to ophthalmopathy a median of approximately 6.5 months ahead of onset, with around 65% sensitivity and around 73% specificity. A discovery cohort of about 96 patients, roughly 43 with Graves' ophthalmopathy and roughly 59 with stable Graves' hyperthyroidism, was used to find distinguishing TCR V-J signatures. Prospective prediction of ophthalmopathy was tested in an independent validation cohort of 18 to 20 hyperthyroidism patients and around 16 patients who later progressed to ophthalmopathy. The 100 discovery patients were divided at random into training and test sets in a 7:3 ratio. Thyroid tissue and blood T-cell repertoires from several Graves' hyperthyroidism patients were also compared in the study. After sampling, hyperthyroidism patients received methimazole starting at 30 mg daily, and ophthalmopathy patients received high-dose intravenous methylprednisolone. The libraries were constructed in a second round of multiplex PCR and then size-selected and purified. Libraries were sequenced paired-end with 100 bp reads on an Illumina HiSeq2000. Raw data were processed with SOAPnuke, discarding reads with adapters, uncalled bases, mean Phred below 15, or no exact constant-primer or identifier match. COPE v1.2.5 was used to merge the high-quality paired reads, and each unique nucleotide sequence was defined as a clonotype. Clonotypes were aligned to IMGT TRBV, TRBD and TRBJ reference segments using MiTCR v1.1. The analysis was restricted to V-J combinations with a frequency above 0.0001, which together covered about 99% of the repertoires. A TCS score was defined as the ratio between F50 (clonal expansion) and ExV (chaos), using BLOSUM62-based TCRdist between CDR3 peptides within each V-J. Welch's t-statistics and random forest reduced around 510 V-J features to 13, which were used in a naive Bayes classifier (R e1071). No statistical method was used to fix the sample size in advance, and group allocation was not hidden from the investigators. According to the paper, TCR Vbeta CDR3 sequencing was carried out on approximately 140 peripheral blood samples, which came from more than 40 ophthalmopathy, approximately 78 hyperthyroidism and roughly 17 progressor patients.

The sample consisted of peripheral blood mononuclear cells (PBMCs), taken at new diagnosis, from a patient treated with antithyroid drugs. The chain couples TRBV4-2 to TRBJ2-2; 6 matching bases give a weak D call of TRBD1. The receptor was derived from a woman under 30 with Graves disease. Donor details come from another sample of the same person, matched by shared clones. The DNA reads as follows: TGTGCCAGCAGCCAAGGCGTCATGGCAGGGGTTACCGGGGAGCTGTTTTTT. The translation is CASSQGVMAGVTGELFF.